One and the same sample provided the 16 T cell receptor beta chains below, sequenced in a study of T cells in women clearing cervical HPV infection. Sequenced by immunoSEQ multiplex PCR; TCRdb stores in-frame clones only, minus some. This repertoire includes 20,000 to 25,000 clones. Input material: blood buffy coat. These receptors came from a woman between 18 and 69 years old with a cervical HPV16 infection that either progressed to CIN3+ or cleared (not recorded which).

To note about this clone: Coverage ceases 3 residues before the CDR3 finishes, and the germline J gene fills in the end. The chain links TRBV7-9 to TRBJ1-2, with TRBD1 as a possible D gene (6 bases). CDR3 length: 12 residues. Per germline, CDR1 SEHNR and CDR2 FQNEAQ (reference sequence). CDR3 sequence reads: CASSLDSHHYTF. The sequenced part of the CDR3 DNA is TGTGCCAGCAGCCTGGACAGTCACCAC.

Remarks on this clone: The read ends 3 residues early relative to the CDR3; the germline J gene fills the gap. The rearrangement links TRBV2 to TRBJ2-2; 7 nucleotides line up with TRBD1. The CDR3 length is 15 residues. CDR1 and CDR2 (germline): SNHLY, FYNNEI. The CDR3 sequence: CASRDRVSTNEKLFF. The covered CDR3 bases are TGTGCCAGCAGAGACAGGGTATCCACTAATGAAAAG.

With regard to this clone: The CDR3 is cut off 3 residues early in the read; its end comes from the germline J gene. V is TRBV14 and J is TRBJ1-4; D unclear. The germline V gene encodes CDR1 SGHDN and CDR2 FVKESK. V lost 0 bases and J 0 bases, leaving 8 bases between the germline ends. This CDR3 contains 16 residues. Incomplete CDR3 DNA: TGTGCCAGCAGCCAAGACCGACATCCAACTAATGAAAAA. Encoded protein: CASSQDRHPTNEK. The CDR3 in its entirety is CASSQDRHPTNEKLFF.

About this clone: Sequencing ends 3 residues short of the CDR3 end; the germline J gene provides the rest. The V and J genes are TRBV7-2 and TRBJ1-5, with unresolved D. Germline V gene data show CDR1 as SGHTA and CDR2 as FQGNSA. This CDR3 is 13 amino acids long. V shed 1 base and J shed 7 bases, with 8 bases lying between them. The CDR3 loop is CASSLEGFQPQHF. The sequenced CDR3 bases are TGTGCCAGCAGCTTAGAAGGGTTCCAGCCC. Combining the CDR3 with reference TRBV7-2 and TRBJ1-5 gives the whole variable domain GAGVSQSPSNKVTEKGKDVELRCDPISGHTALYWYRQSLGQGLEFLIYFQGNSAPDKSGLPSDRFSAERTGGSVSTLTIQRTQQEDSAVYLCASSLEGFQPQHFGDGTRLSIL.

About this clone: Sequencing ends 3 residues short of the CDR3 end; the germline J gene provides the rest. The chain couples TRBV30 to TRBJ2-1; TRBD2 agrees at 8 bases. Trimming at V came to 3 bases and at J to 5 bases, leaving 9 bases not matched to a gene. Per germline, CDR1 GTSNPN and CDR2 SVGIG (reference sequence). The CDR3 length is 15 residues. The CDR3 bases that were read are TGTGCCTGGAGGATGACAAGCGGGAGCCACAATGAG. Translation gives CAWRMTSGSHNE. The full CDR3 is CAWRMTSGSHNEQFF.

On this clone itself: The CDR3 extends 3 residues past the end of the read, so its final part is completed from the germline J gene. The chain recombines TRBV27 with TRBJ2-7; 9 nucleotides agree with TRBD2. The CDR3 consists of 15 residues. Germline loops: CDR1 MNHEY, CDR2 SMNVEV (reference sequence). Trimming removed 3 bases from V and 3 bases from J; junction bases left unmatched: 6. This CDR3 reads CASSFRLAGSYEQYF. The covered CDR3 bases are TGTGCCAGCAGTTTCCGGCTAGCGGGGAGCTACGAG.

About this clone itself: The read comes to an end 3 residues before the CDR3 does, leaving the germline J gene to fill in the end. The chain couples TRBV30 to TRBJ1-1; no clear D. CDR3 length equals 15 residues. Germline V gives CDR1 GTSNPN, CDR2 SVGIG (reference sequence). The V end lost 0 bases, the J end lost 1 base, and 12 bases lay between the germline ends. CDR3: CAWSVPKDWNTEAFF. Incomplete CDR3 DNA: TGTGCCTGGAGTGTCCCCAAGGACTGGAACACTGAA.

A note on this clone: The sequenced fragment ends 3 residues before the CDR3 boundary, so the rest is inferred from the germline J gene. The rearrangement links TRBV6-1 to TRBJ2-3; D is unresolved. The CDR3 is 15 residues long. From germline, CDR1 is MNHNS and CDR2 SASEGT. Trimming removed 2 bases from V and 7 bases from J, with 16 bases in between. The CDR3 DNA, read in part, is TGTGCCAGCAGTGAATCCACAGCACCCTCTCATACG. This sequence encodes CASSESTAPSHT. The whole CDR3 reads CASSESTAPSHTQYF.

The CDR3 loop is CASSTTGGTDTQYF. CDR3 bases read: TGTGCCAGTAGCACCACAGGGGGAACAGATACG. The chain has TRBV19 and TRBJ2-3; 8 bases match TRBD1. The read ends 3 residues shy of where the CDR3 ends; the end is completed using the germline J gene. The trim removed 6 bases at V and 3 bases at J, leaving 5 bases unmatched. Germline CDR1 LNHDA, CDR2 SQIVND (reference sequence). This CDR3 comprises 14 residues.

In regard to this clone: The read is 3 residues too short to cover the CDR3 end, so that end is filled in from the germline J gene. The chain has TRBV9 and TRBJ1-2; D perhaps matches TRBD1 (5 bases). Germline V gene data show CDR1 as SGDLS and CDR2 as YYNGEE. V shed 2 bases and J shed 2 bases, with 10 bases lying between them. The length of the CDR3 is 14 residues. Incomplete CDR3 DNA: TGTGCCAGCAGCGTGTCGGGGGAGAACTATGGC. Residues: CASSVSGENYG. The full CDR3 protein reads CASSVSGENYGYTF.

For this clone: The read terminates 3 residues before the CDR3 end, so the remaining end is supplied by the germline J gene. The chain couples TRBV7-9 to TRBJ1-1; 8 bases match TRBD1. J lost 4 bases, V lost 1 base, and 5 bases had no gene match. This CDR3 comprises 15 residues. Germline V gene sequence: CDR1 SEHNR, CDR2 FQNEAQ (reference sequence). The CDR3 region is CASSLVVTGGTEAFF. The sequenced part of the CDR3 DNA is TGTGCCAGCAGCTTAGTAGTTACAGGGGGCACTGAA.

The part of the CDR3 DNA that was read is TGTGCCAGCAGCCTCCTAAGTGAGGGGAACACTGAA. It codes for CASSLLSEGNTE. The CDR3 in full is CASSLLSEGNTEAFF. The genes are TRBV5-4 and TRBJ1-1, with D hard to call. The read is 3 residues too short to cover the CDR3 end, so that end is filled in from the germline J gene. Germline loops: CDR1 SGHNT, CDR2 YYREEE (reference sequence). Trimming cost V 4 bases and J 1 base, with 14 bases left between them. CDR3 length equals 15 residues.

On this clone: The missing CDR3 end, 3 residues past where the read stops, is filled in from the germline J gene. The chain combines TRBV19 with TRBJ2-1, with 12 bases lining up with TRBD2. V gave up 5 bases and J gave up 8 bases; unmatched junction bases: 4. This CDR3 contains 14 residues. Germline CDR1 reads LNHDA; CDR2 reads SQIVND (reference sequence). The CDR3 sequence is CASSLAGGVDEQFF. The DNA read from the CDR3 is TGTGCCAGTAGTCTAGCGGGAGGGGTGGATGAG.

To note about this clone: The read terminates 3 residues ahead of where the CDR3 ends, so the germline J gene completes it. The chain combines TRBV7-9 with TRBJ1-1; weak D call: TRBD1 (5 bases). This CDR3 has 15 residues. The ends were cut back, 5 bases at V and 1 base at J, with 14 bases in the middle. The V gene's germline CDR1 is SEHNR and CDR2 FQNEAQ (reference sequence). CDR3 amino acids: CASSPVGGGNTEAFF. Incomplete CDR3 DNA: TGTGCCAGCAGCCCGGTCGGGGGGGGGAACACTGAA.

By frequency, this clone is medium-sized. From the germline J gene comes the end of the CDR3, since the read stops 3 residues before it. This chain joins TRBV29-1 and TRBJ2-3; a weak D match, TRBD1 (6 bases). V was trimmed by 7 bases and J by 6 bases, leaving 11 bases between them. The V gene's germline CDR1 is SQVTM and CDR2 ANQGSEA. The CDR3 runs 11 residues. This CDR3 is CSATGSDTQYF. The CDR3 DNA, read in part, is TGCAGCGCTACAGGGAGCGATACG.

Turning to this clone: The read ends 3 residues before the CDR3 terminus; that terminus is restored from the germline J gene. The rearrangement uses TRBV5-4 and TRBJ2-5, with TRBD2 identical over 8 bases. V lost 1 base to trimming and J lost 5 bases; unmatched junction nucleotides: 7. The CDR3 length is 15 residues. Looked up from germline, CDR1 is SGHNT and CDR2 is YYREEE (reference sequence). This CDR3 reads CASSLPGLGGETQYF. Incomplete CDR3 DNA: TGTGCCAGCAGCTTGCCGGGACTAGGAGGGGAGACC.